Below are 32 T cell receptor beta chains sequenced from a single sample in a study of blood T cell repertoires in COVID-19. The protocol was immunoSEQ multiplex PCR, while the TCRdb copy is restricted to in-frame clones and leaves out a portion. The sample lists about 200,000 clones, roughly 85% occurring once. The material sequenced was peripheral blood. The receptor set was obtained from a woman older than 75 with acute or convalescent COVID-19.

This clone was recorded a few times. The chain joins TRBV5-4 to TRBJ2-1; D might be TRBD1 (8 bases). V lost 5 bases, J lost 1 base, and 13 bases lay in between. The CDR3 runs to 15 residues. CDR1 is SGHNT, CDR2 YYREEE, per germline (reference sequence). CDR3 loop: CASRAGQASYNEQFF. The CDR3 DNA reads TGTGCCAGCAGAGCGGGACAGGCTTCCTACAATGAGCAGTTCTTC.

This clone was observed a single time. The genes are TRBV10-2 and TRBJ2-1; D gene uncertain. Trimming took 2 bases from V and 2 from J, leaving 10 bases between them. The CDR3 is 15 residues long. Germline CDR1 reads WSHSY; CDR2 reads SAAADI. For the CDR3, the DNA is TGCGCCAGCAGTGAGATCGATACAGCCTACAATGAGCAGTTCTTC. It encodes CASSEIDTAYNEQFF.

The CDR3, as DNA: TGTGCCAGCAGCCAAGAATCCGGGACTAATGAAAAACTGTTTTTT. This encodes CASSQESGTNEKLFF. The chain is built from TRBV4-2 and TRBJ1-4; no clear D gene. The V gene's germline CDR1 is LGHNA and CDR2 YNFKEQ. The CDR3 spans 15 residues. Trimming removed 0 bases at V and 2 bases at J, with 7 bases between.

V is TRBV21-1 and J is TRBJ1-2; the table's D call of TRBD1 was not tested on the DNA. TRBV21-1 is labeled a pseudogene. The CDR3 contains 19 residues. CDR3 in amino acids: CASSPRLFWQGMNNYGYTF. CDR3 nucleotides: TGTGCCAGCAGCCCCCGCCTTTTTTGGCAGGGGATGAATAACTATGGCTACACCTTC.

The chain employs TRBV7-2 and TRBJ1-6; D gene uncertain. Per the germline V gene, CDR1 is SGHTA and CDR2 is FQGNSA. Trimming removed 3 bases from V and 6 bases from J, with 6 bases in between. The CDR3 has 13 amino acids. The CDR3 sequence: CASSLRFNSPLHF. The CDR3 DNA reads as TGTGCCAGCAGCTTGCGGTTTAATTCACCCCTCCACTTT.

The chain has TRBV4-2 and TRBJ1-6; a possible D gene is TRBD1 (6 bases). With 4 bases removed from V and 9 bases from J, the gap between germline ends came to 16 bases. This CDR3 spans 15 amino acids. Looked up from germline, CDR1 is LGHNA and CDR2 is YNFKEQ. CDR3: CASSPAGTLSSPLHF. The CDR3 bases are TGTGCCAGCAGCCCAGCCGGGACACTTAGTTCACCCCTCCACTTT.

DNA for the CDR3: TGTGCCAGCAAAGAAATTGACAGGGGAATATTTGGAAACACCATATATTTT. The encoded protein is CASKEIDRGIFGNTIYF. V usage is TRBV11-2 and J usage is TRBJ1-3; 8 bases match TRBD1. This CDR3 is 17 amino acids long. Trimming at V came to 7 bases and at J to 3 bases, leaving 14 bases not matched to a gene. Germline values: CDR1 SGHAT, CDR2 FQNNGV.

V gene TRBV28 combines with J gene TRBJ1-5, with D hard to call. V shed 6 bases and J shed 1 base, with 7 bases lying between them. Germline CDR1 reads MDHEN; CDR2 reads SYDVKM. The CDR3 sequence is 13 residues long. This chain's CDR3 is CASRGNSNQPQHF. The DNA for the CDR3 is TGTGCCAGCAGGGGCAACAGCAATCAGCCCCAGCATTTT.

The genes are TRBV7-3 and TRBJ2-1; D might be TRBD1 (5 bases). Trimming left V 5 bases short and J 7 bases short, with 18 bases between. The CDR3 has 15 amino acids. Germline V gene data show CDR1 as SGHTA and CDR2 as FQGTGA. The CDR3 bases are TGTGCCAGCAGCCATTCCGACAGACGTCAGAATGAGCAGTTCTTC. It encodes CASSHSDRRQNEQFF. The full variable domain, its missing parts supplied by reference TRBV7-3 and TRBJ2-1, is GAGVSQTPSNKVTEKGKYVELRCDPISGHTALYWYRQSLGQGPEFLIYFQGTGAADDSGLPNDRFFAVRPEGSVSTLKIQRTERGDSAVYLCASSHSDRRQNEQFFGPGTRLTVL.

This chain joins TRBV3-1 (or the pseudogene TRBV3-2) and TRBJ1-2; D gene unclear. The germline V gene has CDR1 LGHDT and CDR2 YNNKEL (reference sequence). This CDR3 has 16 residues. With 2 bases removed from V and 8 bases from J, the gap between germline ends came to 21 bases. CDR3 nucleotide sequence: TGTGCCAGCAGCCAACGGTCAAGACACCCCGTTGGAGGCTACACCTTC. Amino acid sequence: CASSQRSRHPVGGYTF.

Here the CDR3 DNA reads TGTGCCAGCAGTGATCCAGTGAATTACGAGCAGTACTTC. Translation gives CASSDPVNYEQYF. The rearrangement uses TRBV25-1 and TRBJ2-7; D is ambiguous. The CDR3 runs 13 residues. In germline, CDR1 is MGHDK, CDR2 SYGVNS. Trimming pared 3 bases from V and 4 bases from J, leaving 10 bases between.

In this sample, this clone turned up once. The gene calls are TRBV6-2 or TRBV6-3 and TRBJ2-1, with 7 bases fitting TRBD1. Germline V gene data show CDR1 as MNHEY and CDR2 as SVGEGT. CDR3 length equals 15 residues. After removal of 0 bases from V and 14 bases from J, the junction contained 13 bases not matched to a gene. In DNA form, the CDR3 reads TGTGCCAGCAGTTACTCGCGAGGGGGCGCTTCTCCCAAGTTCTTC. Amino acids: CASSYSRGGASPKFF.

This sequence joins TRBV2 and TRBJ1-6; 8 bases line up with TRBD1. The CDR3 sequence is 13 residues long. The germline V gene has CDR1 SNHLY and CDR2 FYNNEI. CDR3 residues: CADREESYVALHF. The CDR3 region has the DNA TGTGCGGACAGGGAGGAATCCTATGTGGCCCTCCACTTT.

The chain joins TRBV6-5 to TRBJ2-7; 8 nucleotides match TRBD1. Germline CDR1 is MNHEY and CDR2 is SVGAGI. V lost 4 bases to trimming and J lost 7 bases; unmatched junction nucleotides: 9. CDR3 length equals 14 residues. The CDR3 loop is CASSFRDRRLEQYF. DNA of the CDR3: TGTGCCAGCAGTTTCCGGGACAGGCGGTTAGAGCAGTACTTC.

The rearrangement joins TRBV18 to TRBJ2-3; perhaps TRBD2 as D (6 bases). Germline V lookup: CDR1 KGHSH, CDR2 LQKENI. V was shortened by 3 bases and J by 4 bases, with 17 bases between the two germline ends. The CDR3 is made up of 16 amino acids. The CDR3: CASSPLASGGADTQYF. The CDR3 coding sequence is TGTGCCAGCTCACCCCTCGCGTCAGGCGGGGCAGATACGCAGTATTTT.

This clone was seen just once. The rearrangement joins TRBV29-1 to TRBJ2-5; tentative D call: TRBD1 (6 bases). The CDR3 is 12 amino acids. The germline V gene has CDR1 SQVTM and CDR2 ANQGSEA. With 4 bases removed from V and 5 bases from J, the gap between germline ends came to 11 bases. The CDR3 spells CSVAQGEETQYF. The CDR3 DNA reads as TGCAGCGTTGCACAGGGTGAGGAGACCCAGTACTTC. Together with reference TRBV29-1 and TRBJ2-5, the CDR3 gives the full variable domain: SAVISQKPSRDICQRGTSLTIQCQVDSQVTMMFWYRQQPGQSLTLIATANQGSEATYESGFVIDKFPISRPNLTFSTLTVSNMSPEDSSIYLCSVAQGEETQYFGPGTRLLVL.

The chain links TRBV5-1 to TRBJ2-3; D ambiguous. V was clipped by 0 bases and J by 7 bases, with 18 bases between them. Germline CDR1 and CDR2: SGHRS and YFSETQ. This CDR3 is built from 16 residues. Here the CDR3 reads CASSLGGLPDLYTQYF. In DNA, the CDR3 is TGCGCCAGCAGCTTGGGAGGCCTACCTGATCTATATACGCAGTATTTT.

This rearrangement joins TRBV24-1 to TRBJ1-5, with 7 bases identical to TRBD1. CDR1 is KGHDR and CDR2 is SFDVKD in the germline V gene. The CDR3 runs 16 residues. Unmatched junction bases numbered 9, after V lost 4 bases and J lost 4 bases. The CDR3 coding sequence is TGTGCCACCAGTGACCTTTACCGGGGACAGAATCAGCCCCAGCATTTT. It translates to CATSDLYRGQNQPQHF.

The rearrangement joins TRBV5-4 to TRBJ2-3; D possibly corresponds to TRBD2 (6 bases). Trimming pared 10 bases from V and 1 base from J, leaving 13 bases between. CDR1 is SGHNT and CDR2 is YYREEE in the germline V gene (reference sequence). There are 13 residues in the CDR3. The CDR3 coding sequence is TGTGCCGAGGTCGGGGGTGGCACAGATACGCAGTATTTT. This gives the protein CAEVGGGTDTQYF.

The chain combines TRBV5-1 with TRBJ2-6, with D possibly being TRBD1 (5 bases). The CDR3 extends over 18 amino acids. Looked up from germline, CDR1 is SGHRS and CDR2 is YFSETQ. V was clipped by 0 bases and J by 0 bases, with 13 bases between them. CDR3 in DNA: TGCGCCAGCAGCTTGGGGGGCGGACCCAGCTCTGGGGCCAACGTCCTGACTTTC. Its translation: CASSLGGGPSSGANVLTF. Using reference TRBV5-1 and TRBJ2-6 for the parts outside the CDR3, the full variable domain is KAGVTQTPRYLIKTRGQQVTLSCSPISGHRSVSWYQQTPGQGLQFLFEYFSETQRNKGNFPGRFSGRQFSNSRSEMNVSTLELGDSALYLCASSLGGGPSSGANVLTFGAGSRLTVL.

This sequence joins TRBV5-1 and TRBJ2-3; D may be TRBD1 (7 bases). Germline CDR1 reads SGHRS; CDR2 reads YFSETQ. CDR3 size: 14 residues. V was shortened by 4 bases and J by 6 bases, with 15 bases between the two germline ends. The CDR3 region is CASSAGQLGDTQYF. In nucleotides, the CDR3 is TGCGCCAGCAGCGCGGGACAGCTTGGGGATACGCAGTATTTT. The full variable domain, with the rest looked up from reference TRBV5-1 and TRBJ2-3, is KAGVTQTPRYLIKTRGQQVTLSCSPISGHRSVSWYQQTPGQGLQFLFEYFSETQRNKGNFPGRFSGRQFSNSRSEMNVSTLELGDSALYLCASSAGQLGDTQYFGPGTRLTVL.

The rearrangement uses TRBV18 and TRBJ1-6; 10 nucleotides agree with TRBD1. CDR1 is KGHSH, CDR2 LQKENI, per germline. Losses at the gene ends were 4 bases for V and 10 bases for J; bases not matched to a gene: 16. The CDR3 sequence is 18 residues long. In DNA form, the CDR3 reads TGTGCCAGCTCACAAACCTCCGGGACAGGGGCCCAAGGGTCACCCCTCCACTTT. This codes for CASSQTSGTGAQGSPLHF.

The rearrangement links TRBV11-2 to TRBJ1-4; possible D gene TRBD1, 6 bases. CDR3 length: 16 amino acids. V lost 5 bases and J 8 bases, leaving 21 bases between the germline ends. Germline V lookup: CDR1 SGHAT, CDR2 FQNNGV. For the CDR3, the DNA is TGTGCCAGCAGCCGAAAGTTACAGGGAGGGTTGGAAAAACTGTTTTTT. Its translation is CASSRKLQGGLEKLFF.

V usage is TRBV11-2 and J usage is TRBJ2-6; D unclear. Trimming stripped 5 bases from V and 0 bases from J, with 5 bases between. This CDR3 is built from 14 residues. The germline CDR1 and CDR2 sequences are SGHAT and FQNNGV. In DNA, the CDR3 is TGTGCCAGCAGCCCTTTCTCTGGGGCCAACGTCCTGACTTTC. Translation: CASSPFSGANVLTF.

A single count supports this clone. CDR3 protein: CATSVTQRLAGGDEQFF. The CDR3 DNA reads as TGTGCCACCAGTGTCACACAGAGACTAGCGGGAGGGGATGAGCAGTTCTTC. The rearrangement uses TRBV24-1 and TRBJ2-1; 14 bases agree with TRBD2. Trimming cost V 5 bases and J 8 bases; bases outside gene matches: 10. Germline V gives CDR1 KGHDR, CDR2 SFDVKD. The CDR3 totals 17 residues.

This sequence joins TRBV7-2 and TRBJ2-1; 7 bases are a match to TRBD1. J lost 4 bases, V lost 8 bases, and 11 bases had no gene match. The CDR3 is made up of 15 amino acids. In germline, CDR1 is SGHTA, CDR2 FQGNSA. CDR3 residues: CASAKTGSIYNEQFF. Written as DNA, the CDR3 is TGTGCCAGCGCTAAGACAGGGTCCATTTACAATGAGCAGTTCTTC.

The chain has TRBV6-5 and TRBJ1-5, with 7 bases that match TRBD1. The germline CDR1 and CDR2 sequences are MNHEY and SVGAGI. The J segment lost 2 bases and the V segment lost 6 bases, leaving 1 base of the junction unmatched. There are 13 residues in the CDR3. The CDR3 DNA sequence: TGTGCCAGCAGCGGGACAGGCAATCAGCCCCAGCATTTT. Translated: CASSGTGNQPQHF.

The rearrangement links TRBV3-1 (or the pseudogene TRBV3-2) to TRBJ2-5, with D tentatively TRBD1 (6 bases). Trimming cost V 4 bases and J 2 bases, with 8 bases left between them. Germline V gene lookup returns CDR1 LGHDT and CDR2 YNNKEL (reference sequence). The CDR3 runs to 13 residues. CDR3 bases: TGTGCCAGCAGCCGCAGGGGACAAGAGACCCAGTACTTC. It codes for CASSRRGQETQYF.

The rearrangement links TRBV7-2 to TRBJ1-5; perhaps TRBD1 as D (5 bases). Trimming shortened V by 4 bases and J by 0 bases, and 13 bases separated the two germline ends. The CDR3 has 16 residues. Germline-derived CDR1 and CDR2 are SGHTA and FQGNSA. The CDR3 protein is CASSSQVVASNQPQHF. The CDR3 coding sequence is TGTGCCAGCAGCTCACAGGTTGTAGCTAGCAATCAGCCCCAGCATTTT.

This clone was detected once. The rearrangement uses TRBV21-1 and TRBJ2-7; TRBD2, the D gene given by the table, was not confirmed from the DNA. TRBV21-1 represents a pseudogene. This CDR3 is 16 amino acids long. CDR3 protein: CASSKPSGRPTYEQYF. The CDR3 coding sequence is TGTGCCAGCAGCAAGCCTAGCGGGAGGCCCACCTACGAGCAGTACTTC.

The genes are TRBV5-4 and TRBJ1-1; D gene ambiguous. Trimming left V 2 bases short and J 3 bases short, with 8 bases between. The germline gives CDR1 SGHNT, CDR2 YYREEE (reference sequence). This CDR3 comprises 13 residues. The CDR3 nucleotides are TGTGCCAGCAGCTTCACTATCGACACTGAAGCTTTCTTT. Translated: CASSFTIDTEAFF. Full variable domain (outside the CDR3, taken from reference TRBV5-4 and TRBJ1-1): ETGVTQSPTHLIKTRGQQVTLRCSSQSGHNTVSWYQQALGQGPQFIFQYYREEENGRGNFPPRFSGLQFPNYSSELNVNALELDDSALYLCASSFTIDTEAFFGQGTRLTVV.

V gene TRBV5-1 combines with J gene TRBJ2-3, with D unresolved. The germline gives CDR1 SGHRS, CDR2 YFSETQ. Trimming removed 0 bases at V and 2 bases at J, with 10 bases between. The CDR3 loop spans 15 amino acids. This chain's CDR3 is CASSLVLQDTDTQYF. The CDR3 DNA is TGCGCCAGCAGCTTGGTACTGCAGGACACAGATACGCAGTATTTT.